The 2 T cell receptor beta chains listed next were all sequenced from one sample in a study of T-cell memory formation after mild COVID-19. TCRdb called the 5' RACE reads again in MiXCR, with one record for every CDR3 protein. The sample includes approximately 180,000 distinct CDR3 sequences, roughly 17% of them seen just once. Sequencing was carried out using PBMCs or a T cell subset sorted from them (not recorded which). The receptors were sampled from an adult woman who had mild COVID-19 (a few samples of this study predate the infection). Cell type and time point are not known.

This clonotype was counted only a few times. The V call is TRBV5-1, the J call TRBJ2-3; 9 bases are shared with TRBD1. Germline V gene sequence: CDR1 SGHRS, CDR2 YFSETQ. The CDR3 spans 15 residues. V dropped 4 bases and J dropped 6; count of bases not matched to a gene: 9. The CDR3 nucleotides are TGCGCCAGCAGCGTCGACAGGGGGAATGTGGATACGCAGTATTTT. This translates into CASSVDRGNVDTQYF. The whole variable domain, filled in from reference TRBV5-1 and TRBJ2-3, reads KAGVTQTPRYLIKTRGQQVTLSCSPISGHRSVSWYQQTPGQGLQFLFEYFSETQRNKGNFPGRFSGRQFSNSRSEMNVSTLELGDSALYLCASSVDRGNVDTQYFGPGTRLTVL.

This rearrangement joins TRBV24-1 to TRBJ2-7; D gene ambiguous. CDR3 length: 11 residues. Germline V CDR1 and CDR2: KGHDR, SFDVKD. The V end was cut by 12 bases, the J end by 5 bases, with 13 bases between. The CDR3 protein is CASPWNHEQYF. In DNA form, the CDR3 reads TGTGCCTCCCCCTGGAACCACGAGCAGTACTTC.